The 18 T cell receptor beta chains presented below share a single source sample, sequenced in a study of monozygotic twins with inflammatory bowel disease. TCRdb derives one entry per CDR3 protein from the 5' RACE reads, leaving out DNA. Recorded for this sample: about 160,000 distinct CDR3 sequences. The sequencing input was blood. These receptors were collected from a human donor with ulcerative colitis or Crohn's disease, or a healthy co-twin of an affected twin (not recorded which).

The chain carries TRBV20-1 and TRBJ2-5; with no DNA, the TCRdb D assignment of TRBD2 cannot be verified. The V gene's germline CDR1 is DFQATT and CDR2 SNEGSKA (reference sequence). This CDR3 spans 17 amino acids. The CDR3 is CSAARTSGIPFQETQYF.

The rearrangement uses TRBV12-3 or TRBV12-4 and TRBJ1-1; TCRdb designates TRBD1, a call that cannot be tested without DNA. The CDR3 is 14 amino acids. The CDR3 sequence is CASSITGEHTEAFF.

V is TRBV20-1 and J is TRBJ2-7; TCRdb lists TRBD1, though no DNA is available to test this call. The CDR3 loop spans 15 amino acids. Per germline, CDR1 DFQATT and CDR2 SNEGSKA (reference sequence). The CDR3 sequence is CSANTVGQGLFEQYF.

This chain joins TRBV18 and TRBJ2-1; TCRdb selects TRBD1, and the lack of DNA leaves this call unchecked. The germline V gene encodes CDR1 KGHSH and CDR2 LQKENI. The CDR3 has 16 amino acids. CDR3 protein: CASSPSGQAWADEQFF.

The chain joins TRBV10-3 to TRBJ2-1; there is no DNA to check the TCRdb D call of TRBD2. CDR3 size: 13 residues. Germline CDR1 ENHRY, CDR2 SYGVKD. This CDR3 reads CAISEGGKREGVF.

The chain is built from TRBV5-1 and TRBJ2-7. This CDR3 is built from 13 residues. From germline, CDR1 is SGHRS and CDR2 YFSETQ. The CDR3 loop reads CASSLNIAYEQYF.

The CDR3 sequence is CASSEGLVSPLHF. The chain combines TRBV2 with TRBJ1-6. The germline V gene encodes CDR1 SNHLY and CDR2 FYNNEI. The CDR3 spans 13 residues.

The rearrangement links TRBV7-2 to TRBJ2-1; TCRdb's D call of TRBD1 is untestable without DNA. Germline assignment: CDR1 SGHTA and CDR2 FQGNSA. The CDR3 loop spans 15 amino acids. CDR3 amino acids: CASSLFTGVRNEQFF.

V is TRBV7-9 and J is TRBJ2-7; no DNA is available, so the TRBD1 call from TCRdb remains unchecked. Looked up from germline, CDR1 is SEHNR and CDR2 is FQNEAQ (reference sequence). The CDR3 spans 15 residues. CDR3 in amino acids: CASSRWGQGVYEQYF. Together with reference TRBV7-9 and TRBJ2-7, the CDR3 gives the full variable domain: DTGVSQNPRHKITKRGQNVTFRCDPISEHNRLYWYRQTLGQGPEFLTYFQNEAQLEKSRLLSDRFSAERPKGSFSTLEIQRTEQGDSAMYLCASSRWGQGVYEQYFGPGTRLTVT.

The chain has TRBV5-1 and TRBJ2-5; the TCRdb D gene call, TRBD2, has no DNA to confirm it. Per germline, CDR1 SGHRS and CDR2 YFSETQ. CDR3 length: 13 amino acids. The CDR3 sequence: CASSLPSIQTQYF.

The chain joins TRBV27 to TRBJ2-3; absent DNA, TCRdb's TRBD2 call cannot be checked. This CDR3 region has 17 residues. Per the germline V gene, CDR1 is MNHEY and CDR2 is SMNVEV (reference sequence). CDR3 sequence reads: CASSLYRPAGSTDTQYF.

This chain joins TRBV7-3 and TRBJ1-2; with no DNA, the TCRdb D assignment of TRBD1 cannot be verified. The germline CDR1 and CDR2 sequences are SGHTA and FQGTGA. The CDR3 spans 14 residues. Here the CDR3 reads CASSSGQTFYGYTF. The variable domain in full, completed from reference TRBV7-3 and TRBJ1-2, reads GAGVSQTPSNKVTEKGKYVELRCDPISGHTALYWYRQSLGQGPEFLIYFQGTGAADDSGLPNDRFFAVRPEGSVSTLKIQRTERGDSAVYLCASSSGQTFYGYTFGSGTRLTVV.

V usage is TRBV3-1 and J usage is TRBJ2-1; TCRdb picks TRBD1, but there is no DNA to check that call. The CDR3 extends over 15 amino acids. Germline V CDR1 and CDR2: LGHDT, YNNKEL (reference sequence). The CDR3 region is CASSQVGQGSNEQFF.

The chain has TRBV18 and TRBJ2-2; as DNA is missing, the TRBD2 call by TCRdb cannot be tested. Germline CDR1 is KGHSH and CDR2 is LQKENI. The CDR3 has 16 amino acids. The CDR3: CASSPVAGTNTGELFF.

The chain combines TRBV5-1 with TRBJ2-1; TCRdb's D gene call, TRBD1, goes unchecked for lack of DNA. The CDR3 is 16 amino acids. Germline values: CDR1 SGHRS, CDR2 YFSETQ. CDR3 protein: CASSRGTSRKGHEQFF.

V and J are TRBV5-6 and TRBJ1-2; with no DNA, the TCRdb D assignment of TRBD1 cannot be verified. Germline V gene lookup returns CDR1 SGHDT and CDR2 YYEEEE. The length of the CDR3 is 12 residues. The CDR3 reads CASSLRTGGYTF.

J is TRBJ2-7 and V is TRBV7-9. The CDR3 is 15 residues long. Germline lookup yields CDR1 SEHNR and CDR2 FQNEAQ (reference sequence). The chain's CDR3 is CASSLTPGSSYEQYF.

The J gene is TRBJ1-1, the V gene TRBV7-2. The CDR3 runs to 15 residues. Germline V gene data show CDR1 as SGHTA and CDR2 as FQGNSA. This chain's CDR3 is CASSLVAGSGTEAFF.